What follows describes a single TCR beta chain. The antigen is not known. The CD4+ fraction was divided into a CD45RA+ naive subset and a CD45RA-negative memory subset. Germline-derived CDR1 and CDR2 are SGHTA and FQGNSA. The CDR3 runs 13 residues. Trimming stripped 3 bases from V and 5 bases from J, with 8 bases between. An assay was performed, and its level was deep. Libraries were prepared by immunoSEQ multiplex PCR; TCRdb keeps only in-frame clonotypes and omits some of them. The data show 2.5 million or so clones, roughly 92% seen once. This entry comes from a study of shared clonotypes between healthy human individuals. Notes on the study in general: All-four-donor shared clonotypes had higher generation probabilities than non-shared clonotypes did. Naive subsets usually exceeded memory subsets in estimated richness.

The V gene is TRBV7-2, the J gene TRBJ1-5; D is unresolved. The sample was naive CD4+ T cells sorted from blood. Indicated subset: CD45RA+ positively selected. This receptor was identified in a man aged 18 to 29 in good health. CDR3: CASSLRRDQPQHF. For the CDR3, the DNA is TGTGCCAGCAGCTTGCGGAGGGATCAGCCCCAGCATTTT.